This is a list of T cell receptor beta chains from one sample in a study of cytomegalovirus exposure and HLA in healthy donors. The method was immunoSEQ multiplex PCR; TCRdb's version includes in-frame clones alone and lacks a portion of them. Of about 93,000 clones in the sample, roughly four fifths were seen once. The sequencing input was PBMCs. The source is a man aged 30 to 45 in good health and CMV-seronegative. CDR3s include the opening cysteine and the closing phenylalanine or tryptophan. The D gene is left open where the match is weak. Clone size, where shown, is once, few, many, or a class for clones that have expanded.

.,TRBD2,TRBJ2-2,TRBV7-6,CASSLDTTSGGANTGELFF,TGTGCCAGCAGCCTTGATACGACTAGCGGGGGGGCGAACACCGGGGAGCTGTTTTTT
.,.,TRBJ1-2,TRBV6-6,CASSYSTGRGYTF,TGTGCCAGCAGTTACTCGACGGGGAGAGGCTACACCTTC
once,TRBD2,TRBJ2-3,TRBV5-1,CASSSDSGTSGSTDTQYF,TGCGCCAGCAGCTCTGACTCCGGGACTAGCGGGAGCACAGATACGCAGTATTTT
.,TRBD1,TRBJ1-3,TRBV7-2,CASSLVGTDIKSSGNTIYF,TGTGCCAGCAGCTTAGTAGGGACAGACATCAAGAGCTCTGGAAACACCATATATTTT
few,TRBD1,TRBJ1-1,TRBV6-5,CASSYSGTGHRTEAFF,TGTGCCAGCAGTTACTCAGGGACAGGGCATAGGACTGAAGCTTTCTTT
.,.,TRBJ2-2,TRBV5-1,CASSFGGDTGELFF,TGCGCCAGCAGCTTCGGAGGGGACACCGGGGAGCTGTTTTTT
.,.,TRBJ2-1,TRBV10-2,CASRIIRSSYNEQFF,TGCGCCAGCCGTATAATTAGGAGCTCCTACAATGAGCAGTTCTTC
.,.,TRBJ1-5,TRBV27,CASSSGNQPQHF,TGTGCCAGCAGTTCGGGTAATCAGCCCCAGCATTTT
.,.,TRBJ1-4,TRBV27,CASSFRGNHMRGDEKLFF,TGTGCCAGCAGTTTTCGGGGGAACCACATGCGGGGGGATGAAAAACTGTTTTTT
.,TRBD1,TRBJ1-1,TRBV5-1,CASSLALTGVNTEAFF,TGCGCCAGCAGCTTGGCCCTGACAGGGGTGAACACTGAAGCTTTCTTT
.,.,TRBJ2-1,TRBV2,CASSEWGRGTYNEQFF,TGTGCCAGCAGTGAATGGGGCAGGGGAACCTACAATGAGCAGTTCTTC
few,.,TRBJ1-1,TRBV2,CASSEAAVDEAFF,TGTGCCAGCAGTGAAGCGGCAGTCGATGAAGCTTTCTTT
.,TRBD2,TRBJ2-1,TRBV5-1,CASSLPLAGYYNEQFF,TGCGCCAGCAGCTTGCCACTAGCGGGCTACTACAATGAGCAGTTCTTC
.,.,TRBJ1-2,TRBV10-3,CAISGEGSALYGYTF,TGTGCCATCAGTGGAGAGGGTAGCGCGCTATATGGCTACACCTTC
once,.,TRBJ1-2,TRBV5-5,CASSLLDRGGYTF,TGTGCCAGCAGCTTGTTGGACAGAGGTGGCTACACCTTC
.,TRBD1,TRBJ1-5,TRBV19,CASSTPGGGQPQHF,TGTGCCAGTAGTACGCCAGGGGGTGGGCAGCCCCAGCATTTT
.,TRBD1,TRBJ2-3,TRBV7-3,CASSLKFEQGGTDTQYF,TGTGCCAGCAGCTTAAAATTCGAACAGGGGGGAACAGATACGCAGTATTTT
.,TRBD2,TRBJ2-1,TRBV7-9,CASSLRRGAPYNEQFF,TGTGCCAGCAGCTTAAGGCGGGGGGCCCCTTACAATGAGCAGTTCTTC
.,.,TRBJ2-7,TRBV6-1,CASSEPIEGLSHGSYEQYF,TGTGCCAGCAGTGAACCAATCGAGGGTTTGAGTCATGGCTCCTACGAGCAGTACTTC
.,.,TRBJ2-2,TRBV15,CATSGPKNTGELFF,TGTGCCACCAGCGGCCCAAAGAACACCGGGGAGCTGTTTTTT
.,.,TRBJ1-3,TRBV14,CASSYRQELSGNTIYF,TGTGCCAGCAGCTACCGACAGGAACTCTCTGGAAACACCATATATTTT
.,.,TRBJ1-2,TRBV5-1,CASSSGYDYGYTF,TGCGCCAGCAGTTCAGGGTACGACTATGGCTACACCTTC
.,.,TRBJ2-1,TRBV29-1,CSVGFGQGPYNEQFF,TGCAGCGTTGGGTTTGGCCAGGGGCCTTACAATGAGCAGTTCTTC
.,.,TRBJ1-1,TRBV7-2,CASSFLRTENTEAFF,TGTGCCAGCAGCTTCCTCCGGACAGAGAACACTGAAGCTTTCTTT
.,.,TRBJ1-1,TRBV11-2,CASSLAGVNTEAFF,TGTGCCAGCAGCTTAGCAGGGGTGAACACTGAAGCTTTCTTT
.,TRBD2,TRBJ2-1,TRBV5-1,CASSSGLANEQFF,TGCGCCAGCAGCTCGGGACTAGCTAATGAGCAGTTCTTC
once,.,TRBJ1-1,TRBV7-2,CASSDRAGFDTEAFF,TGTGCCAGCAGCGACCGGGCAGGGTTCGACACTGAAGCTTTCTTT
.,TRBD1,TRBJ2-3,TRBV4-1,CASMGQGFLDTQYF,TGCGCCAGCATGGGACAGGGATTCCTCGATACGCAGTATTTT
.,.,TRBJ2-5,TRBV21-1,CALKQARQGRGQLQETQYF,TGTGCCCTTAAACAGGCCCGACAAGGCCGGGGACAGCTTCAAGAGACCCAGTACTTC
.,.,TRBJ1-1,TRBV25-1,CASSRYSTNTEAFF,TGTGCCAGCAGTAGGTACAGCACGAACACTGAAGCTTTCTTT
once,TRBD2,TRBJ2-1,TRBV7-8,CASSLFTSGRSNEQFF,TGTGCCAGCAGCTTATTTACTAGCGGGAGGTCCAATGAGCAGTTCTTC
.,TRBD2,TRBJ2-2,TRBV5-3,CARAPGLAGGPGELFF,TGTGCCAGAGCCCCTGGACTAGCGGGGGGGCCCGGGGAGCTGTTTTTT
few,.,TRBJ1-3,TRBV12-5,CASGLGLTPGNTIYF,TGTGCTAGTGGTTTGGGCCTTACACCTGGAAACACCATATATTTT
.,.,TRBJ1-1,TRBV7-3,CASSSQGSNTEAFF,TGTGCCAGCAGCTCCCAGGGGTCCAACACTGAAGCTTTCTTT
few,.,TRBJ2-5,TRBV9,CASSVAAGALQETQYF,TGTGCCAGCAGCGTAGCGGCAGGGGCGTTACAAGAGACCCAGTACTTC
once,TRBD1,TRBJ1-4,TRBV11-1,CASSFGQGNEKLFF,TGTGCCAGCAGCTTCGGACAGGGGAATGAAAAACTGTTTTTT
.,.,TRBJ2-5,TRBV10-1,CASSESRQPQETQYF,TGCGCCAGCAGTGAGTCGAGGCAGCCTCAAGAGACCCAGTACTTC
.,.,TRBJ1-1,TRBV6-6,CASKTLNTEAFF,TGTGCCAGCAAGACACTGAACACTGAAGCTTTCTTT
.,.,TRBJ1-2,TRBV7-9,CASSPQTGMVDGYTF,TGTGCCAGCAGCCCGCAGACAGGCATGGTGGATGGCTACACCTTC
.,.,TRBJ1-2,TRBV18,CASSPPVTTPHYGYTF,TGTGCCAGCTCACCACCCGTAACTACACCCCACTATGGCTACACCTTC
few,.,TRBJ1-2,TRBV10-3,CAISESAGLGYTF,TGTGCCATCAGTGAGTCGGCAGGGCTTGGCTACACCTTC
.,.,TRBJ1-1,TRBV4-1,CASSQVTENTEAFF,TGCGCCAGCAGCCAAGTAACAGAGAACACTGAAGCTTTCTTT
.,TRBD2,TRBJ2-3,TRBV5-1,CASSPGLGYSTDTQYF,TGCGCCAGCAGCCCCGGACTAGGCTATAGCACAGATACGCAGTATTTT
.,TRBD1,TRBJ1-2,TRBV7-6,CASSLAPGQANYGYTF,TGTGCCAGCAGCTTAGCCCCGGGACAGGCTAACTATGGCTACACCTTC
.,.,TRBJ2-7,TRBV6-1,CASSNPNRRLYEQYF,TGTGCCAGCAGTAACCCTAACAGGCGACTCTACGAGCAGTACTTC
few,.,TRBJ2-2,TRBV6-6,CASRTGWGTTGELFF,TGTGCCAGCAGAACAGGGTGGGGTACGACCGGGGAGCTGTTTTTT
.,TRBD1,TRBJ1-2,TRBV6-5,CASSRTGLGYTF,TGTGCCAGCAGCCGGACAGGGTTGGGCTACACCTTC
.,.,TRBJ2-3,TRBV7-3,CASRGDTDTQYF,TGTGCCAGCAGAGGGGACACAGATACGCAGTATTTT
.,.,TRBJ1-1,TRBV7-9,CASSFTSFSQSNTEAFF,TGTGCCAGCAGCTTCACCTCTTTCTCCCAGTCGAACACTGAAGCTTTCTTT
.,.,TRBJ1-1,TRBV27,CASSEYSIMNTEAFF,TGTGCCAGCAGTGAGTACAGCATTATGAACACTGAAGCTTTCTTT
few,TRBD1,TRBJ1-5,TRBV6-1,CASSDPRGQKQPQHF,TGTGCCAGCAGTGATCCCAGGGGGCAGAAACAGCCCCAGCATTTT